Listed below are T cell receptor beta chains from one sample, sequenced in a study of blood T cell repertoires in COVID-19. Sequencing used immunoSEQ multiplex PCR; TCRdb keeps in-frame clones, though not all of them. The table lists fewer than 200,000 clones, approximately 95% of them singletons. The specimen sequenced was peripheral blood. These receptor sequences come from a woman between 45 and 60 years old with acute or convalescent COVID-19. CDR3s include the opening cysteine and the closing phenylalanine or tryptophan. D genes are given only for firm matches. Part of the rows lack a size; the others show once, few, many or a class for expanded clones.

V gene: TRBV2
J gene: TRBJ1-3
D gene: TRBD1
clone size: -
CDR3 DNA: TGTGCCAGCAGCCACCCAGGGACAGGCTCTGGAAACACCATATATTTT
CDR3 protein: CASSHPGTGSGNTIYF

V gene: TRBV2
J gene: TRBJ1-2
D gene: -
clone size: -
CDR3 DNA: TGTGCCAGCAGTGCGGAGAAGGACTATGGCTACACCTTC
CDR3 protein: CASSAEKDYGYTF

V gene: TRBV28
J gene: TRBJ2-7
D gene: -
clone size: once
CDR3 DNA: TGTGCCAGCAGTTTGATCAGGGCCGAACTCTACGAGCAGTACTTC
CDR3 protein: CASSLIRAELYEQYF

V gene: TRBV28
J gene: TRBJ2-1
D gene: TRBD2
clone size: -
CDR3 DNA: TGTGCCAGCAGTTTTGGACTAGCCCTGAATGAGCAGTTCTTC
CDR3 protein: CASSFGLALNEQFF

V gene: TRBV6-2/TRBV6-3
J gene: TRBJ2-3
D gene: TRBD2
clone size: once
CDR3 DNA: TGTGCCAGCAGTTTCCCCCAGCGGGGGGGCATTAGCACAGATACGCAGTATTTT
CDR3 protein: CASSFPQRGGISTDTQYF

V gene: TRBV6-5
J gene: TRBJ2-2
D gene: -
clone size: once
CDR3 DNA: TGTGCCAGCAACCCACAGACCGAGAACACCGGGGAGCTGTTTTTT
CDR3 protein: CASNPQTENTGELFF

V gene: TRBV11-2
J gene: TRBJ1-1
D gene: -
clone size: -
CDR3 DNA: TGTGCCAGCAGCTCCTTCGTGGGGGGGAACACTGAAGCTTTCTTT
CDR3 protein: CASSSFVGGNTEAFF

V gene: TRBV5-4
J gene: TRBJ1-1
D gene: -
clone size: -
CDR3 DNA: TGTGCCAGCAGCTTGGCTTTGGGGGGGCTGGGCACTGAAGCTTTCTTT
CDR3 protein: CASSLALGGLGTEAFF

V gene: TRBV4-1
J gene: TRBJ1-3
D gene: -
clone size: -
CDR3 DNA: TGCGCCAGCAGCCAAGATTCAGGGATTGGAAACACCATATATTTT
CDR3 protein: CASSQDSGIGNTIYF

V gene: TRBV19
J gene: TRBJ1-1
D gene: TRBD1
clone size: -
CDR3 DNA: TGTGCCAGTAGTAGGCCAGGGGGCAAAGTTGAAGCTTTCTTT
CDR3 protein: CASSRPGGKVEAFF

V gene: TRBV29-1
J gene: TRBJ2-1
D gene: TRBD1
clone size: -
CDR3 DNA: TGCAGCGTCGACAGGGGGAATGAGCAGTTCTTC
CDR3 protein: CSVDRGNEQFF

V gene: TRBV19
J gene: TRBJ2-1
D gene: -
clone size: -
CDR3 DNA: TGTGCCAGTAGTATGCGTGTCAGGGGAAATGAGCAGTTCTTC
CDR3 protein: CASSMRVRGNEQFF

V gene: TRBV7-2
J gene: TRBJ1-1
D gene: -
clone size: -
CDR3 DNA: TGTGCCAGCAGTCGGTGGGGGGTTTTGAACACTGAAGCTTTCTTT
CDR3 protein: CASSRWGVLNTEAFF

V gene: TRBV4-3
J gene: TRBJ2-7
D gene: -
clone size: -
CDR3 DNA: TGCGCCAGCAGCCAAAGACAGCTGAGTTACGAGCAGTACTTC
CDR3 protein: CASSQRQLSYEQYF

V gene: TRBV19
J gene: TRBJ2-2
D gene: TRBD1
clone size: -
CDR3 DNA: TGTGCCAGTAGTATCGGGACAGGGGAAACCGGGGAGCTGTTTTTT
CDR3 protein: CASSIGTGETGELFF

V gene: TRBV30
J gene: TRBJ1-1
D gene: -
clone size: -
CDR3 DNA: TGTGCCTGGAGTTTTACAGGGAGCACTGAAGCTTTCTTT
CDR3 protein: CAWSFTGSTEAFF

V gene: TRBV27
J gene: TRBJ1-5
D gene: -
clone size: -
CDR3 DNA: TGTGCCAGCAGTTTCGGACAGCCTAATCAGCCCCAGCATTTT
CDR3 protein: CASSFGQPNQPQHF

V gene: TRBV4-1
J gene: TRBJ1-2
D gene: -
clone size: -
CDR3 DNA: TGCGCCAGCAGCCAAGGACCGGGATTAGCTAACTATGGCTACACCTTC
CDR3 protein: CASSQGPGLANYGYTF

V gene: TRBV18
J gene: TRBJ2-7
D gene: TRBD1
clone size: -
CDR3 DNA: TGTGCCAGCTCACCACCGGGCCTACAGGGGCAGCAGTACTTC
CDR3 protein: CASSPPGLQGQQYF

V gene: TRBV4-1
J gene: TRBJ1-1
D gene: -
clone size: -
CDR3 DNA: TGCGCCAGCAGCCAAGGCGGGTGGAACACTGAAGCTTTCTTT
CDR3 protein: CASSQGGWNTEAFF

V gene: TRBV29-1
J gene: TRBJ2-1
D gene: TRBD2
clone size: -
CDR3 DNA: TGCAGCGTTGAGAGCCCCGGGAGGGTATACGGTGAGCAGTTCTTC
CDR3 protein: CSVESPGRVYGEQFF

V gene: TRBV6-5
J gene: TRBJ2-7
D gene: -
clone size: -
CDR3 DNA: TGTGCCAGCGTGCCCCACCCCCAAGGGGACTACGAGCAGTACTTC
CDR3 protein: CASVPHPQGDYEQYF

V gene: TRBV14
J gene: TRBJ2-7
D gene: TRBD1
clone size: -
CDR3 DNA: TGTGCCAGCAGCCAACAAGGGACAGGGAAAAACGAGCAGTACTTC
CDR3 protein: CASSQQGTGKNEQYF

V gene: TRBV14
J gene: TRBJ2-3
D gene: -
clone size: -
CDR3 DNA: TGTGCCAGCAGCCAAACACTAACACAGGTCACAGATACGCAGTATTTT
CDR3 protein: CASSQTLTQVTDTQYF

V gene: TRBV29-1
J gene: TRBJ2-7
D gene: TRBD2
clone size: -
CDR3 DNA: TGCAGCGTTGGAACTAGCGGAGCTCCTATCTACGAGCAGTACTTC
CDR3 protein: CSVGTSGAPIYEQYF

V gene: TRBV5-6
J gene: TRBJ1-5
D gene: TRBD1
clone size: few
CDR3 DNA: TGTGCCAGCAGCCCGGGACAGGCAAGGAGTCAGCCCCAGCATTTT
CDR3 protein: CASSPGQARSQPQHF

V gene: TRBV2
J gene: TRBJ1-2
D gene: -
clone size: -
CDR3 DNA: TGTGCCAGCAGTCGGGACATAACTAACTATGGCTACACCTTC
CDR3 protein: CASSRDITNYGYTF

V gene: TRBV24-1
J gene: TRBJ2-1
D gene: TRBD1
clone size: -
CDR3 DNA: TGTGCCACCAGTGATTCGGGACAGGCGTTCTCCTACAATGAGCAGTTCTTC
CDR3 protein: CATSDSGQAFSYNEQFF

V gene: TRBV14
J gene: TRBJ1-4
D gene: -
clone size: -
CDR3 DNA: TGTGCCAGCAGCCTAGCCGGGGATTTTAATGAAAAACTGTTTTTT
CDR3 protein: CASSLAGDFNEKLFF

V gene: TRBV15
J gene: TRBJ2-5
D gene: -
clone size: -
CDR3 DNA: TGTGCCACCAGCTTAGGGGAGGGGGGGACCCAAGAGACCCAGTACTTC
CDR3 protein: CATSLGEGGTQETQYF

V gene: TRBV4-3
J gene: TRBJ2-5
D gene: -
clone size: -
CDR3 DNA: TGCGCCAGCAGCCAGACTAGGCAAGAGACCCAGTACTTC
CDR3 protein: CASSQTRQETQYF

V gene: TRBV19
J gene: TRBJ1-2
D gene: -
clone size: -
CDR3 DNA: TGTGCCAGTAGTATAGGGACAACTAACTATGGCTACACCTTC
CDR3 protein: CASSIGTTNYGYTF

V gene: TRBV6-5
J gene: TRBJ1-5
D gene: -
clone size: once
CDR3 DNA: TGTGCCAGCAGTTACGCGGAGGGTAATCAGCCCCAGCATTTT
CDR3 protein: CASSYAEGNQPQHF

V gene: TRBV28
J gene: TRBJ1-1
D gene: -
clone size: -
CDR3 DNA: TGTGCCAGCAGTAAAGCGAGGCTAGATACCATGAACACTGAAGCTTTCTTT
CDR3 protein: CASSKARLDTMNTEAFF

V gene: TRBV4-1
J gene: TRBJ1-5
D gene: TRBD1
clone size: -
CDR3 DNA: TGCGCCAGCAGCCAGACCTCGGGACAGGGCGCCCATCAGCCCCAGCATTTT
CDR3 protein: CASSQTSGQGAHQPQHF

V gene: TRBV13
J gene: TRBJ2-1
D gene: TRBD2
clone size: -
CDR3 DNA: TGTGCCAGCAGCTCCCGGGCCCGAACTAGCGGGAGGGTATACAATGAGCAGTTCTTC
CDR3 protein: CASSSRARTSGRVYNEQFF

V gene: TRBV10-3
J gene: TRBJ1-5
D gene: -
clone size: -
CDR3 DNA: TGTGCCATCAGTGAGGGTCGGGACACAAATCAGCCCCAGCATTTT
CDR3 protein: CAISEGRDTNQPQHF

V gene: TRBV27
J gene: TRBJ2-1
D gene: -
clone size: -
CDR3 DNA: TGTGCCAGCAGTTTTGGGCTGTACAATGAGCAGTTCTTC
CDR3 protein: CASSFGLYNEQFF

V gene: TRBV19
J gene: TRBJ1-1
D gene: TRBD1
clone size: -
CDR3 DNA: TGTGCCAGTAGTACAAACAGGGGGAACACTGAAGCTTTCTTT
CDR3 protein: CASSTNRGNTEAFF

V gene: TRBV28
J gene: TRBJ2-7
D gene: TRBD1
clone size: -
CDR3 DNA: TGTGCCAGCAGTTTTACAGGGGGCAGGAACGAGCAGTACTTC
CDR3 protein: CASSFTGGRNEQYF

V gene: TRBV5-1
J gene: TRBJ2-7
D gene: -
clone size: -
CDR3 DNA: TGCGCCAGCAGCCAGGGACTTCGGGAATCCTACGAGCAGTACTTC
CDR3 protein: CASSQGLRESYEQYF

V gene: TRBV5-4
J gene: TRBJ2-5
D gene: -
clone size: -
CDR3 DNA: TGTGCCAGCAGCTTGGGTGTGGGGGCCCAGGAGACCCAGTACTTC
CDR3 protein: CASSLGVGAQETQYF